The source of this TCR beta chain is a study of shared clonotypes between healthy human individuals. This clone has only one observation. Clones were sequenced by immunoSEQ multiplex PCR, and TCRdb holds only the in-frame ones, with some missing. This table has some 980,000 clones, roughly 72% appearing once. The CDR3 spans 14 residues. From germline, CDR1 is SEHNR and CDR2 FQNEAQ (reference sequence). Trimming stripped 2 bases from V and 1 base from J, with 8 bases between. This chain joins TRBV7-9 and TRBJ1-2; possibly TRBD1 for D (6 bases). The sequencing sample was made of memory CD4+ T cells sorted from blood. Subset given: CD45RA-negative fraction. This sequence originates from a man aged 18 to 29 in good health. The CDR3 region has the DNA TGTGCCAGCAGCTTACAGGGGATTAACTATGGCTACACCTTC. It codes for CASSLQGINYGYTF.